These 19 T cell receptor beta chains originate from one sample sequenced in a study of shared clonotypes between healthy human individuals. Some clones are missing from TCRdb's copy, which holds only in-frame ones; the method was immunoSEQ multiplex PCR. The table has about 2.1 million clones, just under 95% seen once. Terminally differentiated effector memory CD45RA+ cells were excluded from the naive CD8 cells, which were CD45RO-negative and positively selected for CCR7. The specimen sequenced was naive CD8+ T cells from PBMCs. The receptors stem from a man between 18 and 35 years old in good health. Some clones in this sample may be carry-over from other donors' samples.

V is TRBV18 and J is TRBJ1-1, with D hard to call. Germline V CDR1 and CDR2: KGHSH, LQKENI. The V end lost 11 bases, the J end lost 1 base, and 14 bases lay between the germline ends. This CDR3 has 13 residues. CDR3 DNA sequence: TGTGCCTCGAGTGGGGTAGGGAACACTGAAGCTTTCTTT. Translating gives CASSGVGNTEAFF. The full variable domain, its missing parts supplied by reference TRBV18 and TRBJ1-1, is NAGVMQNPRHLVRRRGQEARLRCSPMKGHSHVYWYRQLPEEGLKFMVYLQKENIIDESGMPKERFSAEFPKEGPSILRIQQVVRGDSAAYFCASSGVGNTEAFFGQGTRLTVV.

The CDR3 DNA sequence: TGTGCCAGCAGTGAACAACGTGGTTTGGGGGACGAGCAGTACTTC. Protein product: CASSEQRGLGDEQYF. V usage is TRBV2 and J usage is TRBJ2-7, with D perhaps matching TRBD1 or TRBD2 (5 bases each). This CDR3 comprises 15 residues. The V and J ends lost 2 bases and 5 bases respectively, with 16 bases between them. The germline gives CDR1 SNHLY, CDR2 FYNNEI.

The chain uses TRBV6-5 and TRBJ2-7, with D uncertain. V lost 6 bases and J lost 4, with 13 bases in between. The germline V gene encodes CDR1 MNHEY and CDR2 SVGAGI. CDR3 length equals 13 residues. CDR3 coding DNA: TGTGCCAGCAGAGCCCCAGACTGGTACGAGCAGTACTTC. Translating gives CASRAPDWYEQYF.

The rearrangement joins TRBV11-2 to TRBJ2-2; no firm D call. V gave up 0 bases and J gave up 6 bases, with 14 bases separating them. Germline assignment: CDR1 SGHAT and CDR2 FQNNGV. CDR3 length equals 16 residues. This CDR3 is CASSLDLVPAPGELFF. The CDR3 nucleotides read TGTGCCAGCAGCTTAGATCTCGTCCCGGCGCCCGGGGAGCTGTTTTTT.

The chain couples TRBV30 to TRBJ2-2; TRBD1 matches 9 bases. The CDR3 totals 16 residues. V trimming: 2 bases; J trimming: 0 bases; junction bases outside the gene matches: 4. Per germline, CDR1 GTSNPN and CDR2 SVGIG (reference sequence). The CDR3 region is CAWSKGQGANTGELFF. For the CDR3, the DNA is TGTGCCTGGAGTAAGGGACAGGGCGCGAACACCGGGGAGCTGTTTTTT.

CDR3 bases: TGTGCCAGCAGTTCCCCCAGGGGTAAGAGTTGGGGGCCTGAAGCTTTCTTT. Protein: CASSSPRGKSWGPEAFF. V usage is TRBV13 and J usage is TRBJ1-1, with D perhaps matching TRBD1 (6 bases). Germline V gene sequence: CDR1 PRHDT, CDR2 FYEKMQ (reference sequence). Trimming shortened V by 6 bases and J by 6 bases, and 26 bases separated the two germline ends. The CDR3 totals 17 residues.

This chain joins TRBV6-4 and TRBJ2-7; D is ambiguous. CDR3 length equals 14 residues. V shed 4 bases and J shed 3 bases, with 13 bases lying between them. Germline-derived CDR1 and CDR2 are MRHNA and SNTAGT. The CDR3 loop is CASSALFRNYEQYF. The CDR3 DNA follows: TGTGCCAGCAGTGCGTTATTTAGAAACTACGAGCAGTACTTC.

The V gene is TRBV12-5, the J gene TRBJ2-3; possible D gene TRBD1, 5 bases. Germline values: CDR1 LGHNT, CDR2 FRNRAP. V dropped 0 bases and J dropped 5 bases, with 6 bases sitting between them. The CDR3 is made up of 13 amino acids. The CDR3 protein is CASGLVQGDTQYF. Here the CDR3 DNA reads TGTGCTAGTGGTTTGGTTCAGGGAGATACGCAGTATTTT.

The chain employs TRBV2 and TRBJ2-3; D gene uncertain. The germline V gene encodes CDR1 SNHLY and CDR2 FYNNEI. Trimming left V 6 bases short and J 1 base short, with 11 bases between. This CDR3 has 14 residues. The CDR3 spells CASRGFGGTDTQYF. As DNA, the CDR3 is TGTGCCAGCAGGGGATTTGGGGGCACAGATACGCAGTATTTT.

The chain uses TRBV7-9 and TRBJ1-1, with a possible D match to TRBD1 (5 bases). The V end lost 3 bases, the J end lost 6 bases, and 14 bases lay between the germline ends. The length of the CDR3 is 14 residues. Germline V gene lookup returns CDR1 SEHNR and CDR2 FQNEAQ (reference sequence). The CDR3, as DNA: TGTGCCAGCAGCTTGTTGGGGGTCGGCCCTGAAGCTTTCTTT. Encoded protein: CASSLLGVGPEAFF.

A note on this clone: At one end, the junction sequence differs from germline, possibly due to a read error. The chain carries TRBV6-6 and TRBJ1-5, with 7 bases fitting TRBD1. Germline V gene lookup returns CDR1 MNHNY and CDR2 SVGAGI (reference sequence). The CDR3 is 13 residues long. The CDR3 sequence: CTSSYTDRQPQHF. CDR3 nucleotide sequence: TGTACCAGCAGTTACACGGACAGGCAGCCCCAGCATTTT.

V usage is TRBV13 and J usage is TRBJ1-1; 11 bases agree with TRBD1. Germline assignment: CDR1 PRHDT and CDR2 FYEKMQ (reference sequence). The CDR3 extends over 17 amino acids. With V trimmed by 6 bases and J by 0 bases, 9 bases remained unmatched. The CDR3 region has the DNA TGTGCCAGCAGGTTTACCGGGACAGGGGGGGTGAACACTGAAGCTTTCTTT. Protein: CASRFTGTGGVNTEAFF.

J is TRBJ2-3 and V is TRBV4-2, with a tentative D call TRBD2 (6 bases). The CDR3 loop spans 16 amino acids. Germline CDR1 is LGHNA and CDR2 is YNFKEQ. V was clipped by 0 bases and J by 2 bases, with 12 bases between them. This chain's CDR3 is CASSQESGLFTDTQYF. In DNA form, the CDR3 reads TGTGCCAGCAGCCAAGAATCAGGACTATTCACAGATACGCAGTATTTT.

CDR3 region: CASSVWDNSPLHF. The DNA for the CDR3 is TGTGCCAGCAGCGTATGGGATAATTCACCCCTCCACTTT. The V gene is TRBV9, the J gene TRBJ1-6; D not certain. Germline CDR1 reads SGDLS; CDR2 reads YYNGEE. Trimming removed 1 base from V and 5 bases from J, with 4 bases in between. The CDR3 is 13 amino acids.

Here the CDR3 reads CASSQVNRGAGELFF. CDR3 nucleotides: TGCGCCAGCAGCCAAGTAAATCGAGGGGCCGGGGAGCTGTTTTTT. This rearrangement joins TRBV4-1 to TRBJ2-2, with D perhaps given as TRBD1 or TRBD2 (5 bases each). V lost 1 base and J lost 6, with 12 bases in between. The CDR3 is 15 residues long. Germline V lookup: CDR1 MGHRA, CDR2 YSYEKL.

As DNA, the CDR3 is TGTGCCAGCAGTTCCAGGACTCCTCGGGGGGATGAGCAGTTCTTC. This codes for CASSSRTPRGDEQFF. The V gene is TRBV27, the J gene TRBJ2-1; 7 bases map to TRBD2. The CDR3 runs 15 residues. J gave up 8 bases and V 4 bases, and 11 bases lay outside the gene matches. Per the germline V gene, CDR1 is MNHEY and CDR2 is SMNVEV (reference sequence).

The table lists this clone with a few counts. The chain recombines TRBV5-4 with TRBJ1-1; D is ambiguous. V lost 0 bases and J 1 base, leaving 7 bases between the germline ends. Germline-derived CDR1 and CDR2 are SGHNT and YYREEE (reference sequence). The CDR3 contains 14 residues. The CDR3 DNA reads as TGTGCCAGCAGCTTGGATGTCAGGAACACTGAAGCTTTCTTT. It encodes CASSLDVRNTEAFF.

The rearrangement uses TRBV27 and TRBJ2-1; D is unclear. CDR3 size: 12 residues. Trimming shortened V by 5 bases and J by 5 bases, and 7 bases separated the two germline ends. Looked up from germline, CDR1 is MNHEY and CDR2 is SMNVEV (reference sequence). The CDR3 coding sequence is TGTGCCAGCAGTCCCGTAAACAATGAGCAGTTCTTC. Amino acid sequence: CASSPVNNEQFF.

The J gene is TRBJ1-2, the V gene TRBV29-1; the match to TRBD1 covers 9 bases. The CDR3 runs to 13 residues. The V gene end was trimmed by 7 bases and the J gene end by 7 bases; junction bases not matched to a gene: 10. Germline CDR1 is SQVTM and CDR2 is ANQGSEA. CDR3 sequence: CSAVSDRGSGYTF. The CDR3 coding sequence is TGCAGCGCCGTCTCGGACAGGGGCAGTGGCTACACCTTC. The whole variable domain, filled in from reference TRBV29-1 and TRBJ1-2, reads SAVISQKPSRDICQRGTSLTIQCQVDSQVTMMFWYRQQPGQSLTLIATANQGSEATYESGFVIDKFPISRPNLTFSTLTVSNMSPEDSSIYLCSAVSDRGSGYTFGSGTRLTVV.